This TCR beta chain is drawn from a study of T cells in Graves' hyperthyroidism and ophthalmopathy. This clonotype was observed a handful of times. TCR beta CDR3 regions were amplified from RNA. First-round RT-PCR targeting the TCR CDR3 was performed with the HTBI primer set. TCRdb used MiXCR to reprocess the multiplex PCR reads, holding one entry per CDR3 protein. The data contain 650,000 to 850,000 distinct CDR3 sequences, over 15% of them seen just once; the ten biggest clones take up 16%. Source material: blood. The TCR sequence derives from a woman in her forties or fifties with Graves' hyperthyroidism that later progressed to Graves' ophthalmopathy.

Written as DNA, the CDR3 is TGTGCCAGCATCGAGACAGTGTTGAGCTCTGGAAACACCATATATTTT. Translation: CASIETVLSSGNTIYF. This chain connects TRBV2 to TRBJ1-3; the D gene is possibly TRBD1 (5 bases). Between the trimmed V and J ends, which lost 7 bases and 0 bases, there was a span of 16 bases. The CDR3 totals 16 residues. Germline CDR1 and CDR2: SNHLY and FYNNEI. Variable domain in full (rest from reference TRBV2 and TRBJ1-3): EPEVTQTPSHQVTQMGQEVILRCVPISNHLYFYWYRQILGQKVEFLVSFYNNEISEKSEIFDDQFSVERPDGSNFTLKIRSTKLEDSAMYFCASIETVLSSGNTIYFGEGSWLTVV.